This T cell receptor beta chain appears in the sequencing data of a study of a mutant IDH1 vaccine in newly diagnosed glioma. Study-wide points: With respect to changes in top peripheral T cell clonotypes, pseudoprogression seemed unrelated.

Regarding time point: baseline, week 1 (first vaccination visit). Treatment indicated: pre-vaccination baseline after standard-of-care therapy. In every donor, the tumor was a new WHO grade 3 or 4 IDH1-mutant, ATRX-lost astrocytoma. This clone was observed a single time. Its antigen is not identified. The CDR3 covers 15 residues. Trimming took off 5 bases at V and 5 bases at J, with 17 bases between the two ends. CDR1 and CDR2 (germline): SGDLS, YYNGEE. Sequencing used immunoSEQ multiplex PCR; TCRdb keeps in-frame clones, though not all of them. The data contain about 38,000 clones, around four fifths of them singletons.

The sequencing here drew on PBMCs, taken from a glioma patient treated with radiotherapy, temozolomide or both. V is TRBV9 and J is TRBJ2-1, with D perhaps TRBD1 or TRBD2 (5 bases each). The receptor's source is a man between 40 and 49 years old with glioma. Some clones in this sample may be carry-over from other donors' samples. CDR3: CASSGAGGRDNEQFF. The CDR3 nucleotides are TGTGCCAGCAGTGGGGCGGGCGGTAGGGACAATGAGCAGTTCTTC.